These 27 T cell receptor beta chains were sequenced from one sample in a study of T cell responses to AZD1222 COVID-19 vaccine. Libraries were prepared by immunoSEQ multiplex PCR; TCRdb keeps only in-frame clonotypes and omits some of them. The sample consists of about 100,000 clones, 87% of them appearing once. Here the sequenced sample was peripheral blood, taken on day 0 of MenACWY control vaccination. These receptors all come from an adult in good health.

The CDR3 bases are TGTGCCAGCAGTAAGCCGGGACTAGCGGGAGGGCGTTTGACCGGGGAGCTGTTTTTT. It codes for CASSKPGLAGGRLTGELFF. J is TRBJ2-2 and V is TRBV6-4; 16 bases fit TRBD2. Germline CDR1 reads MRHNA; CDR2 reads SNTAGT. V shed 5 bases and J 5 bases; nucleotides not matched to a gene: 11. The CDR3 is made up of 19 amino acids.

This chain joins TRBV19 and TRBJ1-1, with D tentatively TRBD1 (5 bases). V shed 7 bases and J shed 10 bases, with 22 bases lying between them. Germline V gene lookup returns CDR1 LNHDA and CDR2 SQIVND (reference sequence). The CDR3 length is 14 residues. The DNA for the CDR3 is TGTGCCAGTACCCCACCGAGGACCAGGGCCGCAGCTTTCTTT. It codes for CASTPPRTRAAAFF.

The rearrangement links TRBV6-2 or TRBV6-3 to TRBJ2-7; D is perhaps TRBD2 (5 bases). V was cut by 4 bases and J by 4 bases, with 14 bases left in between. The CDR3 sequence is 14 residues long. CDR1 MNHEY and CDR2 SVGEGT come from the germline V gene. The CDR3 bases are TGTGCCAGCAGTTGGGTAGCTAGCACTTACGAGCAGTACTTC. This codes for CASSWVASTYEQYF.

The rearrangement links TRBV7-8 to TRBJ1-6, with D hard to call. With 1 base removed from V and 7 bases from J, the gap between germline ends came to 5 bases. CDR1 and CDR2 (germline): SGHVS, FQNEAQ. The CDR3 is 13 amino acids. CDR3 residues: CASSLERNSPLHF. CDR3 DNA: TGTGCCAGCAGCTTAGAGCGAAATTCACCCCTCCACTTT.

The rearrangement links TRBV9 to TRBJ2-5, with a tentative D call TRBD2 (6 bases). The V and J ends lost 1 base and 4 bases respectively, with 14 bases between them. The CDR3 has 15 residues. Per the germline V gene, CDR1 is SGDLS and CDR2 is YYNGEE. The CDR3 DNA reads TGTGCCAGCAGCGTACTCCCGGGAGTGGGAGAGACCCAGTACTTC. As protein: CASSVLPGVGETQYF.

The chain is built from TRBV5-1 and TRBJ2-3; 9 bases are a match to TRBD2. The CDR3 covers 15 residues. J lost 4 bases, V lost 0 bases, and 3 bases had no gene match. Germline assignment: CDR1 SGHRS and CDR2 YFSETQ. The CDR3 sequence is CASSLGPSGADTQYF. CDR3 bases: TGCGCCAGCAGCTTGGGGCCTAGCGGGGCAGATACGCAGTATTTT.

The V gene is TRBV5-8, the J gene TRBJ1-1; no reliable D call. V lost 0 bases, J lost 0 bases, and 18 bases lay in between. CDR3 length: 18 amino acids. The germline V gene encodes CDR1 SGHTS and CDR2 YDEGEE. CDR3 amino acids: CASSLVFRLTSMNTEAFF. The CDR3 DNA reads as TGTGCCAGCAGCTTGGTGTTCCGACTGACGTCCATGAACACTGAAGCTTTCTTT. Supplemented by reference TRBV5-8 and TRBJ1-1, the full variable domain reads EAGVTQSPTHLIKTRGQQATLRCSPISGHTSVYWYQQALGLGLQFLLWYDEGEERNRGNFPPRFSGRQFPNYSSELNVNALELEDSALYLCASSLVFRLTSMNTEAFFGQGTRLTVV.

The chain links TRBV28 to TRBJ2-7; D ambiguous. There are 14 residues in the CDR3. Per the germline V gene, CDR1 is MDHEN and CDR2 is SYDVKM. Between the trimmed V and J ends, which lost 3 bases and 2 bases, there was a span of 11 bases. The CDR3 bases are TGTGCCAGCAGTTTGGTAGGGCCCCCCTACGAGCAGTACTTC. Amino acid sequence: CASSLVGPPYEQYF.

This clone was counted only a few times. This rearrangement joins TRBV28 to TRBJ1-2; D unclear. V lost 7 bases, J lost 2 bases, and 23 bases lay in between. Germline V lookup: CDR1 MDHEN, CDR2 SYDVKM. There are 17 residues in the CDR3. The CDR3 here is CASKIGSSGSRNYGYTF. Here the CDR3 DNA reads TGTGCCAGCAAGATCGGTTCGTCGGGGTCTAGGAACTATGGCTACACCTTC.

This clone came up a few times. V usage is TRBV5-1 and J usage is TRBJ2-3; either TRBD1 or TRBD2 may supply D (5 bases each). CDR1 SGHRS and CDR2 YFSETQ come from the germline V gene. The CDR3 consists of 14 residues. V gave up 0 bases and J gave up 0 bases, with 5 bases separating them. CDR3 DNA: TGCGCCAGCAGCTTGGGGGACAGCACAGATACGCAGTATTTT. This sequence encodes CASSLGDSTDTQYF.

V usage is TRBV19 and J usage is TRBJ2-1; TRBD1 agrees at 10 bases. This CDR3 is built from 13 residues. The J segment lost 9 bases and the V segment lost 7 bases, leaving 6 bases of the junction unmatched. CDR1 is LNHDA, CDR2 SQIVND, per germline (reference sequence). The CDR3 DNA is TGTGCCAGTACCAGGACAGGGGGAACTGAGCAGTTCTTC. This sequence encodes CASTRTGGTEQFF.

The rearrangement joins TRBV4-2 to TRBJ2-7; D may correspond to TRBD1 or TRBD2 (5 bases each). V was clipped by 0 bases and J by 0 bases, with 18 bases between them. Germline CDR1 reads LGHNA; CDR2 reads YNFKEQ. The length of the CDR3 is 18 residues. This CDR3 reads CASSQERAGTGSSYEQYF. The CDR3 DNA is TGTGCCAGCAGCCAAGAACGGGCCGGGACGGGAAGCTCCTACGAGCAGTACTTC.

The chain uses TRBV4-1 and TRBJ2-3, with TRBD2 identical over 11 bases. Germline values: CDR1 MGHRA, CDR2 YSYEKL. The junction had 12 bases not matched to a gene; V was cut back by 5 bases and J by 5 bases. The CDR3 sequence is 17 residues long. As DNA, the CDR3 is TGCGCCAGCAGCGGGGGCCATAGCGGGGGGGCTCAAGATACGCAGTATTTT. It is translated as CASSGGHSGGAQDTQYF.

The CDR3 DNA sequence: TGTGCCAGCAGCTCAGGTCTGCCTCGGGGCTACACCTTC. Translated, it gives CASSSGLPRGYTF. The V call is TRBV5-4, the J call TRBJ1-2; D not resolved. Trimming pared 3 bases from V and 8 bases from J, leaving 14 bases between. This CDR3 contains 13 residues. Germline lookup yields CDR1 SGHNT and CDR2 YYREEE (reference sequence).

This chain joins TRBV27 and TRBJ1-1; D call uncertain. The CDR3 covers 17 residues. Trimming removed 4 bases at V and 5 bases at J, with 23 bases between. Germline CDR1 reads MNHEY; CDR2 reads SMNVEV (reference sequence). The CDR3 DNA follows: TGTGCCAGCAGTTCACTTGCCCTAGGTGGTGTTAGAACTGAAGCTTTCTTT. This sequence encodes CASSSLALGGVRTEAFF.

V gene TRBV28 combines with J gene TRBJ2-1, with TRBD2 identical over 12 bases. The CDR3 runs 16 residues. V lost 5 bases to trimming and J lost 1 base; unmatched junction nucleotides: 3. Germline CDR1 reads MDHEN; CDR2 reads SYDVKM. The CDR3 DNA reads TGTGCCAGCAGTAGCCTAGCGGGAGGGTCCTACAATGAGCAGTTCTTC. Translation gives CASSSLAGGSYNEQFF.

This clone was found once. The chain joins TRBV29-1 to TRBJ1-2, with unresolved D. The CDR3 spans 12 residues. Per germline, CDR1 SQVTM and CDR2 ANQGSEA. V lost 7 bases and J lost 4, with 13 bases in between. The CDR3 nucleotides are TGCAGCGGGGTGGGAGCGGCCTATGGCTACACCTTC. The encoded protein is CSGVGAAYGYTF.

The J gene is TRBJ2-5, the V gene TRBV11-2, with 9 bases fitting TRBD2. CDR3 length: 15 residues. Germline trimming cut 5 bases from V and 5 bases from J; bases unmatched to any gene: 9. The germline V gene has CDR1 SGHAT and CDR2 FQNNGV. Written as DNA, the CDR3 is TGTGCCAGCAGCCGAGCGGGACTAGCTCTGGAGACCCAGTACTTC. Its protein product is CASSRAGLALETQYF.

The J gene is TRBJ1-4, the V gene TRBV19; possible D gene TRBD1, 5 bases. The V end was cut by 3 bases, the J end by 7 bases, with 9 bases between. This CDR3 has 13 amino acids. Germline CDR1 is LNHDA and CDR2 is SQIVND (reference sequence). The chain's CDR3 is CASSISGGEKLFF. Written as DNA, the CDR3 is TGTGCCAGTAGTATTTCGGGGGGTGAAAAACTGTTTTTT.

This chain links TRBV4-1 with TRBJ2-2, with 7 bases lining up with TRBD1. Germline CDR1 is MGHRA and CDR2 is YSYEKL. The V and J ends lost 0 bases and 0 bases, in that order; junction bases with no gene match: 1. This CDR3 comprises 16 residues. This CDR3 is CASSQETGSNTGELFF. The DNA for the CDR3 is TGCGCCAGCAGCCAAGAGACAGGGTCGAACACCGGGGAGCTGTTTTTT.

Only one count was recorded for this clone. This rearrangement joins TRBV5-1 to TRBJ2-5; 8 bases are shared with TRBD1. V gave up 2 bases and J gave up 4 bases; unmatched junction bases: 1. The length of the CDR3 is 13 residues. Per the germline V gene, CDR1 is SGHRS and CDR2 is YFSETQ. The CDR3 nucleotides are TGCGCCAGCAGCTTAACAGGGGGAGAGACCCAGTACTTC. It encodes CASSLTGGETQYF.

The chain joins TRBV6-5 to TRBJ1-1; perhaps TRBD1 as D (6 bases). This CDR3 is built from 16 residues. Germline values: CDR1 MNHEY, CDR2 SVGAGI. V was shortened by 0 bases and J by 3 bases, with 14 bases between the two germline ends. DNA for the CDR3: TGTGCCAGCAGTTACTCGATCTTTAAGGGGGACACTGAAGCTTTCTTT. Its protein product is CASSYSIFKGDTEAFF.

This clone has a single count. The CDR3 reads CAWSVFGGYTF. DNA for the CDR3: TGTGCCTGGTCTGTATTCGGGGGCTACACCTTC. This chain links TRBV30 with TRBJ1-2, with D uncertain. Trimming shortened V by 5 bases and J by 8 bases, and 12 bases separated the two germline ends. CDR3 length: 11 residues. Per germline, CDR1 GTSNPN and CDR2 SVGIG (reference sequence).

The chain couples TRBV6-2 or TRBV6-3 to TRBJ1-2; no firm D call. The CDR3 covers 14 residues. V was clipped by 6 bases and J by 8 bases, with 19 bases between them. Looked up from germline, CDR1 is MNHEY and CDR2 is SVGEGT. The CDR3 here is CASSTRAGEGGYTF. In nucleotides, the CDR3 is TGTGCCAGCAGCACGCGGGCCGGGGAGGGAGGCTACACCTTC.

The chain is built from TRBV4-3 and TRBJ1-6; tentatively, D is TRBD1 (5 bases). Germline V CDR1 and CDR2: LGHNA, YSLEER. With 4 bases removed from V and 9 bases from J, the gap between germline ends came to 16 bases. The CDR3 extends over 15 amino acids. CDR3 in amino acids: CASSRVWGGRSPLHF. The CDR3 bases are TGCGCCAGCAGCCGCGTTTGGGGGGGTCGTTCACCCCTCCACTTT.

The chain couples TRBV6-4 to TRBJ2-7, with a tentative D call TRBD1 (6 bases). With 6 bases removed from V and 3 bases from J, the gap between germline ends came to 12 bases. This CDR3 comprises 13 residues. The germline CDR1 and CDR2 sequences are MRHNA and SNTAGT. CDR3 sequence (DNA): TGTGCCAGCAGGTCGGGACACCTCTACGAGCAGTACTTC. Its translation is CASRSGHLYEQYF.

The genes are TRBV5-1 and TRBJ2-3; 8 bases map to TRBD2. The junction had 5 bases not matched to a gene; V was cut back by 0 bases and J by 2 bases. This CDR3 is 16 amino acids long. Germline V gene lookup returns CDR1 SGHRS and CDR2 YFSETQ. CDR3 sequence (DNA): TGCGCCAGCAGCTTGGATTCGGGACTAGACACAGATACGCAGTATTTT. Protein product: CASSLDSGLDTDTQYF.